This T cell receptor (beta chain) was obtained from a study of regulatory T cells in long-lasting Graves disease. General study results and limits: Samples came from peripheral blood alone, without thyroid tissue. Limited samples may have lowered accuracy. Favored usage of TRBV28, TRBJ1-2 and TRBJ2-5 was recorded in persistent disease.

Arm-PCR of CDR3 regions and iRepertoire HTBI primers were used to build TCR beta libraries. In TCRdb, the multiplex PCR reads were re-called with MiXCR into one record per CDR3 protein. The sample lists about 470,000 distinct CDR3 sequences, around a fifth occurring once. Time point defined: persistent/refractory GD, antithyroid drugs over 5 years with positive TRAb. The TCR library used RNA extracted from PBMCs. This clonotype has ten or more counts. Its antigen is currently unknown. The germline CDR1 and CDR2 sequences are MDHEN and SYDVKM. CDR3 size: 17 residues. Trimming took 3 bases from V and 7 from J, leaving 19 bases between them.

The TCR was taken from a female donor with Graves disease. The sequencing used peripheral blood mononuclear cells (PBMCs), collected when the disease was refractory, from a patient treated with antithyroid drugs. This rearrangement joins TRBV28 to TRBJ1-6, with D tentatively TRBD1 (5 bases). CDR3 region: CASSFFTPGPPNSPLHF. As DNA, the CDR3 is TGTGCCAGCAGTTTTTTTACCCCGGGACCACCGAATTCACCCCTCCACTTT.